The 26 T cell receptor beta chains in this list originate from one sample, sequenced in a study of cytomegalovirus exposure and HLA in healthy donors (dated by TCRdb to the late 2010s). Library prep was done by the immunoSEQ multiplex PCR assay. For the multiplex PCR, a mixture combining 60 forward primers for TCR Vbeta segments and 13 reverse primers for TCR Jbeta segments was used. This immuneACCESS table, as held by TCRdb, lists in-frame sequences with V and J called but not all clones. Of the missing ones, under half trace to an unresolved V gene in checked studies; the others have no known cause. The sample table holds around 110,000 clones, of which 77% were seen once. 4.2% of the sample is held by the ten biggest clonotypes. The sample taken for sequencing was PBMCs. The origin of the receptors is a male donor in good health and CMV-seronegative.

This rearrangement joins TRBV5-4 to TRBJ2-1, with D unresolved. Germline CDR1 is SGHNT and CDR2 is YYREEE (reference sequence). This CDR3 has 12 amino acids. Trimming left V 0 bases short and J 6 bases short, with 4 bases between. The CDR3 spells CASSLELNEQFF. The CDR3 DNA sequence: TGTGCCAGCAGCTTGGAGCTCAATGAGCAGTTCTTC.

The CDR3 DNA reads TGTGCCAGCAGTTTCCAGGGACAGGGGAGATTGGGAAACACCATATATTTT. Encoded protein: CASSFQGQGRLGNTIYF. The genes are TRBV28 and TRBJ1-3, with 10 positions matching TRBD1. The CDR3 runs 17 residues. Trimming cost V 3 bases and J 4 bases; bases outside gene matches: 9. In germline, CDR1 is MDHEN, CDR2 SYDVKM.

The rearrangement links TRBV27 to TRBJ2-3; TRBD2 might be the D (6 bases). Germline V gene sequence: CDR1 MNHEY, CDR2 SMNVEV (reference sequence). V was shortened by 6 bases and J by 12 bases, with 19 bases between the two germline ends. The CDR3 has 13 residues. CDR3 nucleotides: TGTGCCAGCAGCCGGGGGACCCTCACTGACCAGTATTTT. This gives the protein CASSRGTLTDQYF.

The chain joins TRBV6-6 to TRBJ1-2; 7 nucleotides match TRBD1. Germline assignment: CDR1 MNHNY and CDR2 SVGAGI (reference sequence). V gave up 4 bases and J gave up 1 base; unmatched junction bases: 3. CDR3 length equals 14 residues. For the CDR3, the DNA is TGTGCCAGCAGTTTTCGACAGGGTAACTATGGCTACACCTTC. Translating gives CASSFRQGNYGYTF.

The CDR3 is CASRDAGANEQFF. CDR3 nucleotides: TGTGCCAGCAGAGACGCGGGGGCTAATGAGCAGTTCTTC. This chain joins TRBV7-2 and TRBJ2-1; possibly TRBD2 for D (7 bases). V lost 6 bases, J lost 7 bases, and 13 bases lay in between. Germline V gene sequence: CDR1 SGHTA, CDR2 FQGNSA. The CDR3 sequence is 13 residues long. Full variable domain (outside the CDR3, taken from reference TRBV7-2 and TRBJ2-1): GAGVSQSPSNKVTEKGKDVELRCDPISGHTALYWYRQSLGQGLEFLIYFQGNSAPDKSGLPSDRFSAERTGGSVSTLTIQRTQQEDSAVYLCASRDAGANEQFFGPGTRLTVL.

The V gene is TRBV6-1, the J gene TRBJ2-1; TRBD2 aligns across 9 bases. The CDR3 is 16 amino acids. CDR1 and CDR2 from the germline V gene are MNHNS and SASEGT. Trimming took 3 bases from V and 8 from J; bases not matched to a gene: 11. CDR3 amino acids: CASSEMASGTFDEQFF. The CDR3 bases are TGTGCCAGCAGTGAGATGGCTAGCGGGACCTTCGATGAGCAGTTCTTC.

In its sample, this clone was seen a few times. This sequence joins TRBV6-6 and TRBJ2-1, with a weak D call TRBD1 (5 bases). V was shortened by 0 bases and J by 6 bases, with 15 bases between the two germline ends. The CDR3 has 16 amino acids. Germline V CDR1 and CDR2: MNHNY, SVGAGI (reference sequence). The CDR3 protein is CASSYSIPQGTNEQFF. The CDR3 coding sequence is TGTGCCAGCAGTTACTCGATCCCCCAGGGCACCAATGAGCAGTTCTTC.

V gene TRBV6-5 combines with J gene TRBJ2-5; 9 nucleotides match TRBD2. Per the germline V gene, CDR1 is MNHEY and CDR2 is SVGAGI. V shed 2 bases, J shed 5 bases, and the junction held 6 bases outside the gene matches. The CDR3 length is 15 residues. The CDR3 coding sequence is TGTGCCAGCAGTTACGTTGCGGGAGGGCCGGAGACCCAGTACTTC. Amino acid sequence: CASSYVAGGPETQYF.

The chain has TRBV7-6 and TRBJ2-1, with D uncertain. With 1 base removed from V and 8 bases from J, the gap between germline ends came to 3 bases. Germline V lookup: CDR1 SGHVS, CDR2 FNYEAQ. CDR3 length equals 11 residues. The DNA of the CDR3 is TGTGCCAGCAGCTTAGACTATGAGCAGTTCTTC. Translating it yields CASSLDYEQFF.

The CDR3 protein is CASGGGVRHSPLHF. In nucleotides, the CDR3 is TGTGCCAGCGGGGGGGGAGTTCGCCATTCACCCCTCCACTTT. The chain carries TRBV28 and TRBJ1-6, with D perhaps TRBD1 (5 bases). Germline CDR1 and CDR2: MDHEN and SYDVKM. V shed 8 bases and J shed 8 bases, with 16 bases lying between them. This CDR3 spans 14 amino acids.

A word on this clone: One junction end does not reproduce the germline sequence, and a read error may be involved. The chain carries TRBV25-1 and TRBJ2-7, with 7 positions matching TRBD1. This CDR3 is built from 12 residues. The germline CDR1 and CDR2 sequences are MGHDK and SYGVNS. The CDR3 here is CASSEYGQAPHF. In DNA form, the CDR3 reads TGTGCCAGCAGTGAATACGGACAGGCCCCGCACTTC.

The rearrangement uses TRBV19 and TRBJ2-1; D possibly corresponds to TRBD2 (6 bases). Germline V gene data show CDR1 as LNHDA and CDR2 as SQIVND (reference sequence). Between the trimmed V and J ends, which lost 6 bases and 8 bases, there was a span of 26 bases. The CDR3 is made up of 17 amino acids. CDR3 sequence: CASSQGRTIPSGDEQFF. The CDR3 DNA reads as TGTGCCAGTAGCCAAGGTAGGACTATCCCCTCCGGGGATGAGCAGTTCTTC.

J is TRBJ2-5 and V is TRBV2; 10 bases fit TRBD2. Germline assignment: CDR1 SNHLY and CDR2 FYNNEI. V gave up 6 bases and J gave up 5 bases; unmatched junction bases: 9. The CDR3 has 15 residues. The CDR3 is CASRRASGSGETQYF. CDR3 DNA: TGTGCCAGCAGGAGGGCTAGCGGGAGTGGCGAGACCCAGTACTTC.

The chain links TRBV29-1 to TRBJ2-2; 9 bases are a match to TRBD1. Trimming took 4 bases from V and 1 from J; bases not matched to a gene: 1. CDR1 SQVTM and CDR2 ANQGSEA come from the germline V gene. This CDR3 is built from 14 residues. The DNA for the CDR3 is TGCAGCGTTGCGGGACAGGGGAACACCGGGGAGCTGTTTTTT. Translation gives CSVAGQGNTGELFF.

The genes are TRBV10-2 and TRBJ2-5, with TRBD2 matching over 7 bases. The germline V gene has CDR1 WSHSY and CDR2 SAAADI. Trimming at V came to 5 bases and at J to 2 bases, leaving 5 bases not matched to a gene. CDR3 length: 14 amino acids. DNA of the CDR3: TGCGCCAGCAGTTTTACTAGCGCACAAGAGACCCAGTACTTC. The encoded protein is CASSFTSAQETQYF.

The gene calls are TRBV7-2 and TRBJ2-2; no definite D call. The CDR3 contains 14 residues. Trimming pared 4 bases from V and 1 base from J, leaving 7 bases between. Germline V gene sequence: CDR1 SGHTA, CDR2 FQGNSA. The CDR3 DNA reads as TGTGCCAGCAGCTCTGAGCGGAACACCGGGGAGCTGTTTTTT. This encodes CASSSERNTGELFF.

This clone was found once. CDR3 in amino acids: CAGPTPSSGANVLTF. As DNA, the CDR3 is TGTGCCGGTCCGACACCAAGCTCTGGGGCCAACGTCCTGACTTTC. The chain recombines TRBV19 with TRBJ2-6; D not resolved. In germline, CDR1 is LNHDA, CDR2 SQIVND (reference sequence). V was trimmed by 11 bases and J by 0 bases, leaving 14 bases between them. This CDR3 has 15 residues. The full variable domain, its missing parts supplied by reference TRBV19 and TRBJ2-6, is DGGITQSPKYLFRKEGQNVTLSCEQNLNHDAMYWYRQDPGQGLRLIYYSQIVNDFQKGDIAEGYSVSREKKESFPLTVTSAQKNPTAFYLCAGPTPSSGANVLTFGAGSRLTVL.

The chain has TRBV6-5 and TRBJ2-5, with a weak D call TRBD1 (5 bases). The J call may not be correct, given that the DNA end is closer to TRBJ2-7. This CDR3 spans 14 amino acids. The germline CDR1 and CDR2 sequences are MNHEY and SVGAGI. The CDR3 DNA reads TGTGCCAGCAGTGAAGACAGCGCCTCCTACGAGCAGTACTTC. Translated, it gives CASSEDSASYEQYF.

J is TRBJ2-2 and V is TRBV7-2; no reliable D call. This CDR3 is built from 12 residues. Germline V gene sequence: CDR1 SGHTA, CDR2 FQGNSA. Trimming shortened V by 3 bases and J by 7 bases, and 6 bases separated the two germline ends. CDR3 in amino acids: CASSFSGGELFF. The CDR3 region has the DNA TGTGCCAGCAGCTTCTCGGGCGGGGAGCTGTTTTTT.

The rearrangement links TRBV27 to TRBJ2-2; 7 positions match TRBD2. V was pared by 7 bases and J by 6 bases, with 8 bases of the junction left unmatched. Per the germline V gene, CDR1 is MNHEY and CDR2 is SMNVEV (reference sequence). The CDR3 totals 14 residues. CDR3 coding DNA: TGTGCCAGCATACCCTTCGCGGGAGCCGGGGAGCTGTTTTTT. This translates into CASIPFAGAGELFF.

A single count supports this clone. The rearrangement uses TRBV5-1 and TRBJ2-2, with D unresolved. V gave up 5 bases and J gave up 1 base, with 9 bases separating them. This CDR3 comprises 14 residues. Germline-derived CDR1 and CDR2 are SGHRS and YFSETQ. DNA of the CDR3: TGCGCCAGCAGATCTAGAGGGAACACCGGGGAGCTGTTTTTT. This gives the protein CASRSRGNTGELFF.

This chain uses TRBV19 with TRBJ2-6; possibly TRBD2 for D (6 bases). Deletions cut 6 bases from V and 1 base from J, with 13 bases between. The V gene's germline CDR1 is LNHDA and CDR2 SQIVND (reference sequence). The CDR3 runs 16 residues. CDR3 sequence: CASSEKGGSGANVLTF. CDR3 sequence (DNA): TGTGCCAGTAGCGAGAAGGGAGGTTCTGGGGCCAACGTCCTGACTTTC.

This chain links TRBV7-9 with TRBJ2-1; a possible D gene is TRBD1 (5 bases). The CDR3 length is 16 residues. CDR1 is SEHNR, CDR2 FQNEAQ, per germline (reference sequence). Trimming took off 1 base at V and 0 bases at J, with 10 bases between the two ends. The CDR3 bases are TGTGCCAGCAGCTTAGGACAGTTCCCCTCCTACAATGAGCAGTTCTTC. It translates to CASSLGQFPSYNEQFF.

The V and J genes are TRBV19 and TRBJ2-3; no clear D. CDR1 and CDR2 from the germline V gene are LNHDA and SQIVND (reference sequence). The V and J ends lost 1 base and 0 bases respectively, with 5 bases between them. CDR3 length: 14 residues. DNA for the CDR3: TGTGCCAGTAGTATAGTAATGAGCACAGATACGCAGTATTTT. It encodes CASSIVMSTDTQYF.

This chain links TRBV28 with TRBJ2-1; a weak D match, TRBD1 (6 bases). V dropped 4 bases and J dropped 2 bases, with 15 bases sitting between them. CDR1 is MDHEN, CDR2 SYDVKM, per germline. The CDR3 is 16 residues long. CDR3 sequence: CASSSRLGAPYNEQFF. For the CDR3, the DNA is TGTGCCAGCAGTTCCCGTTTGGGGGCCCCCTACAATGAGCAGTTCTTC.

The chain employs TRBV7-2 and TRBJ2-7, with 7 positions matching TRBD1. The CDR3 consists of 18 residues. Losses at the gene ends were 2 bases for V and 0 bases for J; bases not matched to a gene: 13. Germline V CDR1 and CDR2: SGHTA, FQGNSA. For the CDR3, the DNA is TGTGCCAGCAGCTTATTCGGATCCGGGACAGCAGACTCCTACGAGCAGTACTTC. Translated, it gives CASSLFGSGTADSYEQYF.